These 17 T cell receptor beta chains came from one sample sequenced in a study of blood T cell repertoires in COVID-19. Produced via immunoSEQ multiplex PCR; TCRdb's table is partial and in-frame only. The data show 210,000 or so clones, around 80% seen once. Sequenced input: peripheral blood. The origin of the receptors is a woman older than 75 with COVID-19, enrolled during active disease.

This sequence joins TRBV9 and TRBJ1-1; 7 nucleotides align to TRBD1. Germline values: CDR1 SGDLS, CDR2 YYNGEE. CDR3 length: 15 residues. V dropped 3 bases and J dropped 0; count of bases not matched to a gene: 5. The CDR3 loop reads CASSGAGGLNTEAFF. The CDR3 nucleotides are TGTGCCAGCAGCGGGGCAGGGGGGTTGAACACTGAAGCTTTCTTT.

This rearrangement joins TRBV19 to TRBJ1-5, with 7 bases that match TRBD1. Germline trimming cut 6 bases from V and 0 bases from J; bases unmatched to any gene: 8. The length of the CDR3 is 16 residues. Germline CDR1 reads LNHDA; CDR2 reads SQIVND (reference sequence). The CDR3 DNA sequence: TGTGCCAGTAGGGTGACAGGGCGTAATAGCAATCAGCCCCAGCATTTT. Amino acid sequence: CASRVTGRNSNQPQHF.

The chain carries TRBV15 and TRBJ2-1; 10 bases line up with TRBD1. Germline values: CDR1 LNHNV, CDR2 YYDKDF (reference sequence). The CDR3 length is 14 residues. V gave up 6 bases and J gave up 5 bases; unmatched junction bases: 4. The CDR3 nucleotides read TGTGCCACCAGAGGGGGACAGGGGAACAATGAGCAGTTCTTC. Amino acids: CATRGGQGNNEQFF.

The CDR3 nucleotides are TGCGCCAGCAGCTTGGAGGGGACAGGGGATGGCTACACCTTC. It encodes CASSLEGTGDGYTF. The chain recombines TRBV5-1 with TRBJ1-2, with 10 bases aligning to TRBD1. Trimming removed 0 bases from V and 6 bases from J; junction bases left unmatched: 2. CDR3 length equals 14 residues. Germline V CDR1 and CDR2: SGHRS, YFSETQ.

The chain carries TRBV5-1 and TRBJ2-3; 8 bases agree with TRBD2. Germline V gene lookup returns CDR1 SGHRS and CDR2 YFSETQ. This CDR3 comprises 18 residues. With 0 bases clipped from V and 2 bases from J, the junction kept 11 bases outside the gene matches. The CDR3 loop reads CASSLGAGGSLSTDTQYF. The CDR3 DNA follows: TGCGCCAGCAGCTTGGGGGCGGGGGGCTCACTATCCACAGATACGCAGTATTTT.

V gene TRBV5-1 combines with J gene TRBJ1-4, with D possibly matching TRBD1 (5 bases). The CDR3 runs to 14 residues. Between the trimmed V and J ends, which lost 0 bases and 5 bases, there was a span of 8 bases. Germline assignment: CDR1 SGHRS and CDR2 YFSETQ. The CDR3 region is CASSLGQINEKLFF. The CDR3 region has the DNA TGCGCCAGCAGCTTGGGACAGATAAATGAAAAACTGTTTTTT.

The rearrangement joins TRBV19 to TRBJ1-4; D is possibly TRBD1 (6 bases). In germline, CDR1 is LNHDA, CDR2 SQIVND (reference sequence). The ends were cut back, 5 bases at V and 0 bases at J, with 10 bases in the middle. The CDR3 runs 15 residues. The CDR3 loop reads CASSPDSATNEKLFF. The CDR3 DNA follows: TGTGCCAGTAGTCCGGACAGTGCAACTAATGAAAAACTGTTTTTT. Using reference TRBV19 and TRBJ1-4 for the parts outside the CDR3, the full variable domain is DGGITQSPKYLFRKEGQNVTLSCEQNLNHDAMYWYRQDPGQGLRLIYYSQIVNDFQKGDIAEGYSVSREKKESFPLTVTSAQKNPTAFYLCASSPDSATNEKLFFGSGTQLSVL.

The chain combines TRBV18 with TRBJ2-3; TRBD1 matches at 9 bases. After removal of 2 bases from V and 6 bases from J, the junction contained 6 bases not matched to a gene. The V gene's germline CDR1 is KGHSH and CDR2 LQKENI. The CDR3 loop spans 15 amino acids. CDR3 DNA sequence: TGTGCCAGCTCACCAGCTGGGACAGGGCTGGATACGCAGTATTTT. Translation gives CASSPAGTGLDTQYF.

J is TRBJ1-5 and V is TRBV10-3; D ambiguous. Trimming shortened V by 4 bases and J by 8 bases, and 9 bases separated the two germline ends. This CDR3 has 12 amino acids. Germline assignment: CDR1 ENHRY and CDR2 SYGVKD. In nucleotides, the CDR3 is TGTGCCATCAGTGCCGGGTCTGAGCCCCAGCATTTT. This encodes CAISAGSEPQHF.

The rearrangement joins TRBV14 to TRBJ2-7; D possibly corresponds to TRBD1 (6 bases). CDR3 size: 11 residues. Trimming took 8 bases from V and 7 from J, leaving 12 bases between them. From germline, CDR1 is SGHDN and CDR2 FVKESK. CDR3 nucleotide sequence: TGTGCCAGCGGAACAGGGCGGGAGCAGTACTTC. Amino acid sequence: CASGTGREQYF.

In this sample, this clone turned up once. In nucleotides, the CDR3 is TGTGCCAGTACTACCGCCGGGACAGGGATTTACTACACCTTC. The encoded protein is CASTTAGTGIYYTF. V gene TRBV19 combines with J gene TRBJ1-2; 9 nucleotides match TRBD1. The V gene end was trimmed by 7 bases and the J gene end by 10 bases; junction bases not matched to a gene: 13. The germline V gene encodes CDR1 LNHDA and CDR2 SQIVND (reference sequence). The CDR3 totals 14 residues.

The chain carries TRBV5-1 and TRBJ1-2; a weak D match, TRBD1 (5 bases). The CDR3 runs 14 residues. The V end was cut by 3 bases, the J end by 0 bases, with 9 bases between. Germline CDR1 reads SGHRS; CDR2 reads YFSETQ. The CDR3 DNA reads as TGCGCCAGCAGCTCGGGGGATACTAACTATGGCTACACCTTC. It encodes CASSSGDTNYGYTF.

This chain links TRBV7-9 with TRBJ2-5; 7 nucleotides agree with TRBD1. In germline, CDR1 is SEHNR, CDR2 FQNEAQ (reference sequence). The V and J ends lost 5 bases and 3 bases, in that order; junction bases with no gene match: 9. CDR3 size: 15 residues. CDR3 residues: CASSKTGTEKETQYF. DNA of the CDR3: TGTGCCAGCAGCAAAACCGGGACAGAAAAAGAGACCCAGTACTTC.

J is TRBJ2-5 and V is TRBV5-4; D is unresolved. Deletions cut 0 bases from V and 4 bases from J, with 7 bases between. The CDR3 is 13 amino acids. Looked up from germline, CDR1 is SGHNT and CDR2 is YYREEE (reference sequence). As DNA, the CDR3 is TGTGCCAGCAGCTTGGAGAGGCGAGAGACCCAGTACTTC. Amino acids: CASSLERRETQYF. Full variable domain (missing parts from reference TRBV5-4 and TRBJ2-5): ETGVTQSPTHLIKTRGQQVTLRCSSQSGHNTVSWYQQALGQGPQFIFQYYREEENGRGNFPPRFSGLQFPNYSSELNVNALELDDSALYLCASSLERRETQYFGPGTRLLVL.

The chain employs TRBV19 and TRBJ2-7; D might be TRBD2 (5 bases). CDR1 and CDR2 (germline): LNHDA, SQIVND (reference sequence). The CDR3 sequence is 15 residues long. Trimming removed 1 base at V and 2 bases at J, with 12 bases between. The CDR3, as DNA: TGTGCCAGTAGTATAGGGCGGGCGAGTCCCTACGAGCAGTACTTC. Translating gives CASSIGRASPYEQYF. The complete variable domain, with remaining parts taken from reference TRBV19 and TRBJ2-7, reads DGGITQSPKYLFRKEGQNVTLSCEQNLNHDAMYWYRQDPGQGLRLIYYSQIVNDFQKGDIAEGYSVSREKKESFPLTVTSAQKNPTAFYLCASSIGRASPYEQYFGPGTRLTVT.

This clone was detected once. The chain is built from TRBV7-3 and TRBJ2-7; D is possibly TRBD2 (5 bases). V lost 5 bases, J lost 6 bases, and 14 bases lay in between. CDR3 length: 13 residues. Germline assignment: CDR1 SGHTA and CDR2 FQGTGA. The CDR3 reads CASSVTSAGEQYF. The DNA for the CDR3 is TGTGCCAGCAGCGTGACCTCGGCGGGCGAGCAGTACTTC.

CDR3 residues: CASSPMDRALIEAFF. Here the CDR3 DNA reads TGTGCCAGCAGTCCTATGGACAGGGCCCTTATTGAAGCTTTCTTT. This rearrangement joins TRBV6-5 to TRBJ1-1; 8 positions match TRBD1. Germline CDR1 is MNHEY and CDR2 is SVGAGI. V was clipped by 5 bases and J by 7 bases; unmatched bases: 12. This CDR3 has 15 residues.